This record concerns one T cell receptor beta chain sequence. The protocol was immunoSEQ multiplex PCR, while the TCRdb copy is restricted to in-frame clones and leaves out a portion. This listing includes about 48,000 clones. This entry is derived from a study of Tregs in tolerant kidney transplant recipients. This receptor was obtained from a human donor who received a combined kidney and bone marrow transplant. The input for sequencing was CD4+ T cells from blood, taken before the transplant.

CDR3 sequence: CASSDRLAGIYEQYF. The sequenced CDR3 bases are TGTGCCAGCAGTGACCGACTAGCGGGAATTTACGAG. The chain carries TRBV6-2 or TRBV6-3 and TRBJ2-7; 11 bases match TRBD2. The observed sequence ends 3 residues before the CDR3 terminus, with the missing tail filled in from the germline J gene. The V and J ends lost 5 bases and 4 bases, in that order; junction bases with no gene match: 7. CDR1 and CDR2 (germline): MNHEY, SVGEGT. This CDR3 is built from 15 residues.